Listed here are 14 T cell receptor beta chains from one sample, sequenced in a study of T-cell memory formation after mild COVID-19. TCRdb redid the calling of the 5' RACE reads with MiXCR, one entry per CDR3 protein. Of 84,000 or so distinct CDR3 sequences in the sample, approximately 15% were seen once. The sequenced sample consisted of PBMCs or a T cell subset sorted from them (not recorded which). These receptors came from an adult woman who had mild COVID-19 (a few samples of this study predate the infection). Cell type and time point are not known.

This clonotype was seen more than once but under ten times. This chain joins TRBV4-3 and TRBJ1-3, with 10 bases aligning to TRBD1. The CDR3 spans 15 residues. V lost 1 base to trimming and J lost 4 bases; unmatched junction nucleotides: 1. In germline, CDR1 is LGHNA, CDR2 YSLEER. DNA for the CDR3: TGCGCCAGCAGCCAAGGACAGGGGGCCGGAAACACCATATATTTT. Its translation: CASSQGQGAGNTIYF.

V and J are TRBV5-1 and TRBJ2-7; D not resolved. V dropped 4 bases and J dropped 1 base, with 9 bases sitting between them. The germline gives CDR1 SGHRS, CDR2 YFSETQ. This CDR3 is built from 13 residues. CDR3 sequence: CASSTGPSYEQYF. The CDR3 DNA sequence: TGCGCCAGCAGCACCGGGCCTTCCTACGAGCAGTACTTC.

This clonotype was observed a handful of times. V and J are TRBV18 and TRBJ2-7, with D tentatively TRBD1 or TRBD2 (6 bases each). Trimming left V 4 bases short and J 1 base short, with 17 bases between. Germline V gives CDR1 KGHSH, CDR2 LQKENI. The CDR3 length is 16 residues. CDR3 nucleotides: TGTGCCAGCTCACATTTGGAGGGGGGTCGATCCTACGAGCAGTACTTC. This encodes CASSHLEGGRSYEQYF.

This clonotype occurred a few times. The CDR3 sequence: CASSPGLAGTYNEQFF. The CDR3 region has the DNA TGTGCCAGCAGTCCAGGTCTGGCTGGGACCTACAATGAGCAGTTCTTC. The rearrangement joins TRBV6-5 to TRBJ2-1; D uncertain. The CDR3 loop spans 16 amino acids. Germline assignment: CDR1 MNHEY and CDR2 SVGAGI. Trimming shortened V by 5 bases and J by 2 bases, and 16 bases separated the two germline ends.

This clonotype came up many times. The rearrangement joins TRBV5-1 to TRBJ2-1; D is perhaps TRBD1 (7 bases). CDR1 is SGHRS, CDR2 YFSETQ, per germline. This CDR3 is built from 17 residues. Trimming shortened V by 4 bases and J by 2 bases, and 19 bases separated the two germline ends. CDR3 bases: TGCGCCAGCAGCCCCAGGGGGACCGGGAGTACCTACAATGAGCAGTTCTTC. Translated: CASSPRGTGSTYNEQFF.

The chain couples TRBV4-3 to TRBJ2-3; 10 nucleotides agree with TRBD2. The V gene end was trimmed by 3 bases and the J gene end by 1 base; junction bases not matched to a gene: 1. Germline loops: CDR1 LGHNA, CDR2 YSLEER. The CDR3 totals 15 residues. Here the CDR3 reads CASSQTSGRTDTQYF. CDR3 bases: TGCGCCAGCAGCCAGACTAGCGGGCGCACAGATACGCAGTATTTT.

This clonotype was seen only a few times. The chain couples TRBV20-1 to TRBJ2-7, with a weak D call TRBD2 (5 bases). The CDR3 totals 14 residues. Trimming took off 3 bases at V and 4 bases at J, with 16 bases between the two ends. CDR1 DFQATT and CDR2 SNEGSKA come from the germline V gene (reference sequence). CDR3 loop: CSARRAEGFYEQYF. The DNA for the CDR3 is TGCAGTGCTAGGCGGGCCGAGGGCTTTTACGAGCAGTACTTC.

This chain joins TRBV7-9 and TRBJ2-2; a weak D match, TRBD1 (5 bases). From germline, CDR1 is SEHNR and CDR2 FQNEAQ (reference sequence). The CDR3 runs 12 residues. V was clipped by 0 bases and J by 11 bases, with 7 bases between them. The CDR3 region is CASSLAGQELFF. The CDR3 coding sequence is TGTGCCAGCAGCTTAGCCGGACAAGAGCTGTTTTTT.

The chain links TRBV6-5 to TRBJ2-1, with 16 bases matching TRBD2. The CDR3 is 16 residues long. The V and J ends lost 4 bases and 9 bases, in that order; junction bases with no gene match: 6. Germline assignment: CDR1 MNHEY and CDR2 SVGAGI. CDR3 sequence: CASSWGLAGGPVEQFF. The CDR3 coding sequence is TGTGCCAGCAGTTGGGGACTAGCGGGAGGGCCGGTTGAGCAGTTCTTC.

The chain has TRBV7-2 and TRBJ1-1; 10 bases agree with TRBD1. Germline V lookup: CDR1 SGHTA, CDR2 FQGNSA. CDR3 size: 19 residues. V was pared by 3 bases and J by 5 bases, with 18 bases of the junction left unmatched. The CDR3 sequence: CASSFPPGGQGERGTEAFF. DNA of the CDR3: TGTGCCAGCAGCTTCCCGCCCGGAGGACAGGGGGAGAGAGGGACTGAAGCTTTCTTT.

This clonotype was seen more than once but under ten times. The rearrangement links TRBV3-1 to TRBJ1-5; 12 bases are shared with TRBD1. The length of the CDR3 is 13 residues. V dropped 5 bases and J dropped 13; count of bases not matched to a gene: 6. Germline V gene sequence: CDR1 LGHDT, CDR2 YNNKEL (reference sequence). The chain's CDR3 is CASSGTGGSLQHF. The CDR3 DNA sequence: TGTGCCAGCAGCGGGACAGGGGGCAGCCTACAGCATTTT.

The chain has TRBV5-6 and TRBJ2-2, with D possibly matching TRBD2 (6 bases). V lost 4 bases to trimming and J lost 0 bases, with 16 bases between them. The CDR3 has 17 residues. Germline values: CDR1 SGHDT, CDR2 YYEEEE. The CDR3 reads CASSPSLWRANTGELFF. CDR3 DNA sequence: TGTGCCAGCAGCCCCTCGCTCTGGAGGGCGAACACCGGGGAGCTGTTTTTT.

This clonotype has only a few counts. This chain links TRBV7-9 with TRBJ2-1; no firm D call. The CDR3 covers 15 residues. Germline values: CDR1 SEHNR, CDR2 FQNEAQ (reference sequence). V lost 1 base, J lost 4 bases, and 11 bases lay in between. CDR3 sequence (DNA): TGTGCCAGCAGCTTAGAGTCAGTTAGATACAATGAGCAGTTCTTC. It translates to CASSLESVRYNEQFF.

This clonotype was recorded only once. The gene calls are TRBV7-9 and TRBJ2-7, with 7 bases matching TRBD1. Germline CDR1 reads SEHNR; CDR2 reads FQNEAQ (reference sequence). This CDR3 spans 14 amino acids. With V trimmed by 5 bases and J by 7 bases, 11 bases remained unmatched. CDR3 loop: CASSPPTGKKEQYF. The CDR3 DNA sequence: TGTGCCAGCAGCCCTCCGACAGGGAAGAAGGAGCAGTACTTC.